The 12 T cell receptor beta chains below come from one sample, sequenced in a study of blood T cell repertoires in COVID-19. Here immunoSEQ multiplex PCR was the method, and the copy in TCRdb shows in-frame clones only, minus some. This table holds some 350,000 clones, around 89% found once. What was sequenced was peripheral blood. All receptors derive from a woman aged 25 to 39 with COVID-19, enrolled during active disease.

The rearrangement joins TRBV7-2 to TRBJ2-3; 11 positions match TRBD2. The junction had 6 bases not matched to a gene; V was cut back by 2 bases and J by 5 bases. This CDR3 is built from 16 residues. CDR1 SGHTA and CDR2 FQGNSA come from the germline V gene. CDR3 residues: CASSLLAGGGGDTQYF. The CDR3 region has the DNA TGTGCCAGCAGCTTACTAGCGGGGGGAGGTGGAGATACGCAGTATTTT.

The gene calls are TRBV25-1 and TRBJ1-5; 9 positions match TRBD1. In germline, CDR1 is MGHDK, CDR2 SYGVNS. V shed 10 bases and J 6 bases; nucleotides not matched to a gene: 13. The CDR3 runs 15 residues. The DNA for the CDR3 is TGTGCCACCACGACCGGGACAGGGTTATGTCAGCCCCAGCATTTT. Translation gives CATTTGTGLCQPQHF. The variable domain in full, with the rest retrieved from reference TRBV25-1 and TRBJ1-5, is EADIYQTPRYLVIGTGKKITLECSQTMGHDKMYWYQQDPGMELHLIHYSYGVNSTEKGDLSSESTVSRIRTEHFPLTLESARPSHTSQYLCATTTGTGLCQPQHFGDGTRLSIL.

The chain recombines TRBV5-1 with TRBJ1-2; no definite D call. Germline V gene data show CDR1 as SGHRS and CDR2 as YFSETQ. The CDR3 totals 13 residues. Trimming pared 2 bases from V and 1 base from J, leaving 6 bases between. In nucleotides, the CDR3 is TGCGCCAGCAGCTTACCCAGTAACTATGGCTACACCTTC. This codes for CASSLPSNYGYTF.

This clone was seen once. The CDR3 region has the DNA TGTGCCAGCAGCTTAGCCCCCCTTGTAGCGGGCCCTACTAGCACAGATACGCAGTATTTT. Its translation: CASSLAPLVAGPTSTDTQYF. The genes are TRBV7-2 and TRBJ2-3, with TRBD2 matching 7 bases. In germline, CDR1 is SGHTA, CDR2 FQGNSA. V lost 0 bases and J lost 0; bases outside the gene matches: 15. The CDR3 is made up of 20 amino acids.

The chain combines TRBV12-3 or TRBV12-4 with TRBJ2-7; possibly TRBD2 for D (5 bases). The CDR3 loop spans 13 amino acids. V was cut by 2 bases and J by 4 bases, with 9 bases left in between. The CDR3 nucleotides read TGTGCCAGCAGTTTAACGGGAAGGTACGAGCAGTACTTC. Translating it yields CASSLTGRYEQYF.

This clone was counted only a few times. This chain connects TRBV19 to TRBJ1-5; D not resolved. The length of the CDR3 is 17 residues. Germline V CDR1 and CDR2: LNHDA, SQIVND (reference sequence). V dropped 7 bases and J dropped 2 bases, with 21 bases sitting between them. Written as DNA, the CDR3 is TGTGCCAGTACCTTTCGGGAGATGATCATGGGCAATCAGCCCCAGCATTTT. Residues: CASTFREMIMGNQPQHF.

The V call is TRBV7-9, the J call TRBJ1-2; maybe TRBD1 (5 bases). V lost 4 bases and J lost 2, with 17 bases in between. The CDR3 totals 16 residues. CDR1 SEHNR and CDR2 FQNEAQ come from the germline V gene (reference sequence). For the CDR3, the DNA is TGTGCCAGCAGCTCGCCGAAGCCGACAGACAACTATGGCTACACCTTC. Encoded protein: CASSSPKPTDNYGYTF.

CDR3 in DNA: TGTGCCAGCAGTACAAACAGGTTCCAGCATTTT. It codes for CASSTNRFQHF. The rearrangement links TRBV28 to TRBJ1-5; TRBD1 is a possible D gene (5 bases). V lost 5 bases, J lost 12 bases, and 11 bases lay in between. The CDR3 runs to 11 residues. Germline CDR1 MDHEN, CDR2 SYDVKM.

This sequence joins TRBV7-9 and TRBJ2-1, with TRBD1 matching 10 bases. This CDR3 comprises 15 residues. The germline CDR1 and CDR2 sequences are SEHNR and FQNEAQ (reference sequence). The V segment lost 6 bases and the J segment 4 bases; nucleotides outside the gene matches: 6. CDR3 coding DNA: TGTGCCAGCAGGACCGGGACAGGGGAATACAATGAGCAGTTCTTC. It yields the protein CASRTGTGEYNEQFF. The full variable domain, rest sourced from reference TRBV7-9 and TRBJ2-1, is DTGVSQNPRHKITKRGQNVTFRCDPISEHNRLYWYRQTLGQGPEFLTYFQNEAQLEKSRLLSDRFSAERPKGSFSTLEIQRTEQGDSAMYLCASRTGTGEYNEQFFGPGTRLTVL.

Points on this clone: The junction and the germline gene differ at one end; a read error may be behind it. The genes are TRBV7-7 and TRBJ1-2; D unclear. Germline-derived CDR1 and CDR2 are SSHAT and FNYEAQ (reference sequence). This CDR3 is built from 13 residues. The CDR3 reads CASSFTGDYGYTF. The CDR3 DNA sequence: TGTGCTAGCAGCTTCACCGGGGACTATGGCTACACCTTC.

The V call is TRBV3-1 (or the pseudogene TRBV3-2), the J call TRBJ2-7; D remains unclear. The CDR3 spans 14 residues. Germline CDR1 is LGHDT and CDR2 is YNNKEL (reference sequence). V was clipped by 2 bases and J by 4 bases, with 12 bases between them. CDR3 in amino acids: CASSQIGRHYEQYV. CDR3 DNA: TGTGCCAGCAGCCAAATTGGCAGACATTACGAGCAGTACGTC.

V gene TRBV29-1 combines with J gene TRBJ2-7; tentatively, D is TRBD1 (6 bases). In germline, CDR1 is SQVTM, CDR2 ANQGSEA. Deletions cut 5 bases from V and 1 base from J, with 12 bases between. The CDR3 loop spans 13 amino acids. CDR3 coding DNA: TGCAGCGTTTCCGGGACACCTTCCTACGAGCAGTACTTC. Residues: CSVSGTPSYEQYF.